These 3 T cell receptor beta chains originate from one sample sequenced in a study of metastatic and nonmetastatic thyroid tumors. TCRdb reprocessed the PCR reads via MiXCR. This sample carries 13,000 or so clones, 25% to 35% of them seen once, and the ten largest clones take over 9%. Patients were all untreated before their thyroid surgery. Sequenced material: tumor tissue. The receptors were sampled from a female donor with papillary thyroid cancer or a benign thyroid nodule (not recorded which). Some clones in this sample may be carry-over from other donors' samples.

Many counts were recorded for this clone. V and J are TRBV11-2 and TRBJ2-2, with D unclear. This CDR3 region has 16 residues. The germline CDR1 and CDR2 sequences are SGHAT and FQNNGV. V was shortened by 6 bases and J by 2 bases, with 16 bases between the two germline ends. CDR3 sequence (DNA): TGTGCCAGCAGTCGCACTCCGACAAGCAACACCGGGGAGCTGTTTTTT. It is translated as CASSRTPTSNTGELFF.

This chain links TRBV10-3 with TRBJ2-3; a possible D gene is TRBD2 (5 bases). The germline V gene encodes CDR1 ENHRY and CDR2 SYGVKD. The CDR3 spans 16 residues. Between the trimmed V and J ends, which lost 0 bases and 0 bases, there was a span of 10 bases. CDR3 sequence: CAISESDFSSTDTQYF. In nucleotides, the CDR3 is TGTGCCATCAGTGAGTCGGACTTCTCTAGCACAGATACGCAGTATTTT.

The chain couples TRBV19 to TRBJ2-2; 11 bases fit TRBD2. Germline loops: CDR1 LNHDA, CDR2 SQIVND (reference sequence). The ends lost 3 bases at V and 5 bases at J; junction bases unmatched: 8. There are 17 residues in the CDR3. Here the CDR3 reads CASSMGLAGGFTGELFF. CDR3 coding DNA: TGTGCCAGTAGTATGGGCCTAGCGGGAGGTTTTACCGGGGAGCTGTTTTTT.